Below, 25 T cell receptor beta chains from the same sample are listed, as sequenced in a study of graft-versus-host responses after intestinal transplantation. These TCRs' antigens remain unknown. Measured with immunoSEQ multiplex PCR; TCRdb has only the in-frame clones, and not every one. This table has roughly 110,000 clones, around nine tenths appearing once. Sequenced material: unstimulated CD4+ T cells sorted from spleen or lymph node cells, taken before transplant. The source of these receptors is a human donor who was the organ donor for an intestinal transplant.

The V gene is TRBV7-9, the J gene TRBJ1-4; D perhaps matches TRBD1 (6 bases). This CDR3 is built from 16 residues. Germline V CDR1 and CDR2: SEHNR, FQNEAQ (reference sequence). V was trimmed by 1 base and J by 0 bases, leaving 9 bases between them. As DNA, the CDR3 is TGTGCCAGCAGCTTAGTAGGACAGTCAACTAATGAAAAACTGTTTTTT. This encodes CASSLVGQSTNEKLFF.

The rearrangement uses TRBV6-1 and TRBJ2-7; tentatively, D is TRBD2 (5 bases). This CDR3 contains 14 residues. From germline, CDR1 is MNHNS and CDR2 SASEGT. The germline V and J ends were trimmed by 6 bases and 3 bases, with 15 bases remaining between them. Here the CDR3 DNA reads TGTGCCAGCAGGAGAGACCTCACTAGCTACGAGCAGTACTTC. Translation: CASRRDLTSYEQYF.

As to this clone: The junction shows a germline mismatch at one end, possibly a read error. This rearrangement joins TRBV2 to TRBJ1-5; D unclear. CDR3 size: 14 residues. Germline V gene lookup returns CDR1 SNHLY and CDR2 FYNNEI. CDR3 in amino acids: CASSGRTGKQPQHF. Here the CDR3 DNA reads TGTGCCAGCAGTGGACGAACCGGCAAACAGCCCCAGCATTTT.

This clone was counted a single time. The chain joins TRBV11-2 to TRBJ2-3, with TRBD1 matching 11 bases. CDR1 is SGHAT, CDR2 FQNNGV, per germline. Trimming at V came to 5 bases and at J to 5 bases, leaving 6 bases not matched to a gene. The CDR3 contains 15 residues. CDR3 nucleotide sequence: TGTGCCAGCAGCACCGGGACAGGGGGAGGAGATACGCAGTATTTT. The encoded protein is CASSTGTGGGDTQYF.

The chain joins TRBV7-9 to TRBJ2-3; the match to TRBD2 covers 7 bases. CDR1 and CDR2 from the germline V gene are SEHNR and FQNEAQ (reference sequence). V lost 1 base, J lost 2 bases, and 6 bases stayed unmatched. The CDR3 extends over 16 amino acids. CDR3 protein: CASSLGASGYTDTQYF. The CDR3 region has the DNA TGTGCCAGCAGCTTAGGGGCTAGCGGATACACAGATACGCAGTATTTT.

The V and J genes are TRBV9 and TRBJ2-3; 9 bases align to TRBD2. The CDR3 sequence is 15 residues long. Trimming cost V 4 bases and J 2 bases; bases outside gene matches: 5. Germline assignment: CDR1 SGDLS and CDR2 YYNGEE. CDR3 protein: CASSSGLAFTDTQYF. The CDR3 coding sequence is TGTGCCAGCAGCTCGGGACTAGCTTTCACAGATACGCAGTATTTT. Drawing the rest from reference TRBV9 and TRBJ2-3, the complete variable domain is DSGVTQTPKHLITATGQRVTLRCSPRSGDLSVYWYQQSLDQGLQFLIQYYNGEERAKGNILERFSAQQFPDLHSELNLSSLELGDSALYFCASSSGLAFTDTQYFGPGTRLTVL.

The gene calls are TRBV23-1 and TRBJ2-7; D may be TRBD1 (6 bases). TRBV23-1 is an ORF, with its function uncertain. The germline V and J ends were trimmed by 6 bases and 0 bases, with 9 bases remaining between them. CDR3 length: 13 amino acids. CDR3 nucleotides: TGCGCCAGCAGGGGACATCTCTCCTACGAGCAGTACTTC. Protein product: CASRGHLSYEQYF.

The rearrangement links TRBV28 to TRBJ2-7; D perhaps matches TRBD2 (6 bases). Trimming removed 0 bases at V and 2 bases at J, with 8 bases between. The CDR3 has 14 residues. Germline V gene sequence: CDR1 MDHEN, CDR2 SYDVKM. The CDR3 protein is CASSLWRDAYEQYF. The CDR3 DNA is TGTGCCAGCAGTTTATGGCGGGACGCCTACGAGCAGTACTTC. Full variable domain (rest looked up from reference TRBV28 and TRBJ2-7): DVKVTQSSRYLVKRTGEKVFLECVQDMDHENMFWYRQDPGLGLRLIYFSYDVKMKEKGDIPEGYSVSREKKERFSLILESASTNQTSMYLCASSLWRDAYEQYFGPGTRLTVT.

The V and J genes are TRBV5-1 and TRBJ1-2; 8 bases agree with TRBD1. V was clipped by 0 bases and J by 8 bases; unmatched bases: 6. Germline V gives CDR1 SGHRS, CDR2 YFSETQ. The CDR3 extends over 14 amino acids. CDR3 sequence (DNA): TGCGCCAGCAGCTTGGACAGGGGGATCGGAGGCTACACCTTC. It specifies CASSLDRGIGGYTF. The whole variable domain, filled in from reference TRBV5-1 and TRBJ1-2, reads KAGVTQTPRYLIKTRGQQVTLSCSPISGHRSVSWYQQTPGQGLQFLFEYFSETQRNKGNFPGRFSGRQFSNSRSEMNVSTLELGDSALYLCASSLDRGIGGYTFGSGTRLTVV.

The chain combines TRBV28 with TRBJ1-2; possibly TRBD1 for D (5 bases). The CDR3 has 15 amino acids. Germline loops: CDR1 MDHEN, CDR2 SYDVKM. The V end lost 2 bases, the J end lost 3 bases, and 13 bases lay between the germline ends. This CDR3 reads CASSLDPREHYGYTF. For the CDR3, the DNA is TGTGCCAGCAGTTTAGACCCCAGGGAGCACTATGGCTACACCTTC.

The chain recombines TRBV7-2 with TRBJ1-5; D is perhaps TRBD1 (5 bases). The CDR3 sequence is 13 residues long. Germline assignment: CDR1 SGHTA and CDR2 FQGNSA. V was shortened by 2 bases and J by 6 bases, with 8 bases between the two germline ends. CDR3 nucleotide sequence: TGTGCCAGCAGCTTATTCCAGGGTCAGCCCCAGCATTTT. Translating gives CASSLFQGQPQHF.

This chain connects TRBV5-6 to TRBJ2-1; 12 positions agree with TRBD2. From germline, CDR1 is SGHDT and CDR2 YYEEEE. The length of the CDR3 is 17 residues. After removal of 3 bases from V and 5 bases from J, the junction contained 9 bases not matched to a gene. The CDR3 loop is CASSSRRLAGAHNEQFF. The CDR3, as DNA: TGTGCCAGCAGCTCCAGGAGACTAGCGGGAGCCCACAATGAGCAGTTCTTC. Variable domain in full (rest from reference TRBV5-6 and TRBJ2-1): DAGVTQSPTHLIKTRGQQVTLRCSPKSGHDTVSWYQQALGQGPQFIFQYYEEEERQRGNFPDRFSGHQFPNYSSELNVNALLLGDSALYLCASSSRRLAGAHNEQFFGPGTRLTVL.

The chain has TRBV27 and TRBJ2-3; tentatively, D is TRBD1 (6 bases). Trimming stripped 4 bases from V and 5 bases from J, with 16 bases between. Germline V gene lookup returns CDR1 MNHEY and CDR2 SMNVEV (reference sequence). The CDR3 loop spans 15 amino acids. The CDR3 bases are TGTGCCAGCAGTTCAGGTCAGAAGGGGGTAGATACGCAGTATTTT. Translating gives CASSSGQKGVDTQYF.

The rearrangement joins TRBV6-1 to TRBJ2-3; no definite D call. Looked up from germline, CDR1 is MNHNS and CDR2 is SASEGT. The CDR3 is made up of 11 amino acids. V was clipped by 7 bases and J by 9 bases, with 11 bases between them. The CDR3 nucleotides are TGTGCCAGCACAGCTTTGGGGACGCAGTATTTT. Translation: CASTALGTQYF.

The chain links TRBV7-9 to TRBJ2-3; either TRBD1 or TRBD2 may fit D (5 bases each). This CDR3 has 12 amino acids. The ends were cut back, 8 bases at V and 5 bases at J, with 11 bases in the middle. CDR1 and CDR2 from the germline V gene are SEHNR and FQNEAQ (reference sequence). CDR3 sequence (DNA): TGTGCCAGCGCGAGAGGGGAAGATACGCAGTATTTT. It codes for CASARGEDTQYF.

The V call is TRBV5-1, the J call TRBJ1-1, with D maybe TRBD1 (6 bases). Germline V gene data show CDR1 as SGHRS and CDR2 as YFSETQ. CDR3 length equals 13 residues. V gave up 4 bases and J gave up 2 bases, with 9 bases separating them. CDR3 DNA sequence: TGCGCCAGCAGCCGGGACAAAAACACTGAAGCTTTCTTT. Protein: CASSRDKNTEAFF.

V gene TRBV5-4 combines with J gene TRBJ2-1; 8 bases align to TRBD2. Germline V CDR1 and CDR2: SGHNT, YYREEE (reference sequence). The CDR3 length is 16 residues. V shed 4 bases and J 2 bases; nucleotides not matched to a gene: 8. CDR3 protein: CASSPYLAGPYNEQFF. CDR3 nucleotides: TGTGCCAGCAGCCCTTATTTAGCGGGACCCTACAATGAGCAGTTCTTC.

For the CDR3, the DNA is TGTGCCAGCGGCAGAAAAGGGGACACAACCTACGAGCAGTACTTC. Its protein is CASGRKGDTTYEQYF. This sequence joins TRBV7-9 and TRBJ2-7, with D possibly being TRBD1 (6 bases). V lost 8 bases and J lost 2, with 19 bases in between. Germline V gene sequence: CDR1 SEHNR, CDR2 FQNEAQ (reference sequence). There are 15 residues in the CDR3.

CDR3 protein: CASTPGGEGETQYF. The CDR3, as DNA: TGTGCCAGCACCCCGGGAGGAGAGGGGGAGACCCAGTACTTC. V is TRBV2 and J is TRBJ2-5; TRBD2 agrees at 7 bases. The V gene's germline CDR1 is SNHLY and CDR2 FYNNEI. V shed 7 bases, J shed 5 bases, and the junction held 10 bases outside the gene matches. CDR3 size: 14 residues.

The chain recombines TRBV6-1 with TRBJ2-7; D might be TRBD2 (5 bases). The germline CDR1 and CDR2 sequences are MNHNS and SASEGT. Trimming left V 7 bases short and J 5 bases short, with 15 bases between. The CDR3 is 13 residues long. Here the CDR3 reads CASTRRGYDEQYF. The CDR3 DNA reads TGTGCCAGCACCCGACGGGGTTATGACGAGCAGTACTTC.

This clone appeared a single time. The chain employs TRBV5-5 and TRBJ2-2; D possibly uses TRBD1 or TRBD2 (5 bases each). The CDR3 totals 16 residues. Per germline, CDR1 SGHKS and CDR2 YYEKEE (reference sequence). The V end lost 1 base, the J end lost 5 bases, and 15 bases lay between the germline ends. This CDR3 is CASSLFLVEGTGELFF. DNA of the CDR3: TGTGCCAGCAGCTTGTTTTTGGTTGAGGGGACCGGGGAGCTGTTTTTT.

The chain employs TRBV29-1 and TRBJ1-2; no clear D gene. The CDR3 is 15 residues long. V was trimmed by 3 bases and J by 4 bases, leaving 18 bases between them. The germline V gene encodes CDR1 SQVTM and CDR2 ANQGSEA. This CDR3 is CSVDRSLRASYGYTF. CDR3 bases: TGCAGCGTTGATAGGAGTTTAAGGGCCAGCTATGGCTACACCTTC.

This clone was counted once. V and J are TRBV7-9 and TRBJ1-1; D is unresolved. This CDR3 is built from 14 residues. With 5 bases removed from V and 1 base from J, the gap between germline ends came to 11 bases. Germline assignment: CDR1 SEHNR and CDR2 FQNEAQ (reference sequence). CDR3 in amino acids: CASSPGPWNTEAFF. CDR3 coding DNA: TGTGCCAGCAGCCCCGGACCCTGGAACACTGAAGCTTTCTTT. The entire variable domain, with the rest obtained from reference TRBV7-9 and TRBJ1-1, is as follows: DTGVSQNPRHKITKRGQNVTFRCDPISEHNRLYWYRQTLGQGPEFLTYFQNEAQLEKSRLLSDRFSAERPKGSFSTLEIQRTEQGDSAMYLCASSPGPWNTEAFFGQGTRLTVV.

The chain carries TRBV18 and TRBJ1-1, with a tentative D call TRBD1 (6 bases). This CDR3 region has 15 residues. Germline CDR1 KGHSH, CDR2 LQKENI. Deletions cut 3 bases from V and 7 bases from J, with 18 bases between. The CDR3 nucleotides read TGTGCCAGCTCACCCCCGAGGCGCGGGGGCTATGAAGCTTTCTTT. It translates to CASSPPRRGGYEAFF.

The chain uses TRBV5-8 and TRBJ1-1; D is undetermined. Trimming stripped 4 bases from V and 0 bases from J, with 13 bases between. Germline V CDR1 and CDR2: SGHTS, YDEGEE. The CDR3 is made up of 15 amino acids. The CDR3 region is CASSPGRLLNTEAFF. For the CDR3, the DNA is TGTGCCAGCAGCCCGGGAAGGCTTTTGAACACTGAAGCTTTCTTT.